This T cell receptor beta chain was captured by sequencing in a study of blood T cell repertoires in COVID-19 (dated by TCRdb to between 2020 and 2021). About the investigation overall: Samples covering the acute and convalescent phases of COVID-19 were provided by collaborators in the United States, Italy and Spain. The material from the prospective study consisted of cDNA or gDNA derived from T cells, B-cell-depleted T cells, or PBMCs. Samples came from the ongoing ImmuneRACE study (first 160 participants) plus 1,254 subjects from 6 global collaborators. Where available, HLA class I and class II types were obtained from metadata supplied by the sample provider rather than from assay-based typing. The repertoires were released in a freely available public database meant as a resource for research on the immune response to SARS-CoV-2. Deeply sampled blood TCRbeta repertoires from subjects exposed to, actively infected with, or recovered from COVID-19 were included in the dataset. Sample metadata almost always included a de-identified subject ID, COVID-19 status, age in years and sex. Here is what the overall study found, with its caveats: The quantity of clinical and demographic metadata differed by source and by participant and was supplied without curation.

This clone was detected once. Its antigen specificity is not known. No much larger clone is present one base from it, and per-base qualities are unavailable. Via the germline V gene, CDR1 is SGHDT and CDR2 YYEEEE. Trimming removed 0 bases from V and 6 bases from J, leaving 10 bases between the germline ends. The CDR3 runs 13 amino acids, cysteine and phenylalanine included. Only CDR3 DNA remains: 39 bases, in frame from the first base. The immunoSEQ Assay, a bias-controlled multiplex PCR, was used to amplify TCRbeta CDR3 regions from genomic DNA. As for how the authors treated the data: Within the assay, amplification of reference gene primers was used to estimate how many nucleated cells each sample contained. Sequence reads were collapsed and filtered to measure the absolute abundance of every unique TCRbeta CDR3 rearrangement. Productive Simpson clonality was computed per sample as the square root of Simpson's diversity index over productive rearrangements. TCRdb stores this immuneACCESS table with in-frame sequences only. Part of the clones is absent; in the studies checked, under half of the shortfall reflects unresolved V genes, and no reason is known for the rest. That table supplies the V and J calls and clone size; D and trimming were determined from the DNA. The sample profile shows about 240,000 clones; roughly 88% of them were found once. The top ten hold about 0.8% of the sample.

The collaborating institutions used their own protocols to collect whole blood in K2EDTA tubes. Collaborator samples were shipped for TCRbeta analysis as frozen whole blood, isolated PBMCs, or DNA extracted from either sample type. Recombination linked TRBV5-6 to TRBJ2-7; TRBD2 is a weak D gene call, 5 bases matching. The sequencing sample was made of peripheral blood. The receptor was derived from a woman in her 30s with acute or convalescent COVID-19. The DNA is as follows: TGTGCCAGCAGCTTGGTTAGCGCGGGCGAGCAGTACTTC. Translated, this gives CASSLVSAGEQYF.